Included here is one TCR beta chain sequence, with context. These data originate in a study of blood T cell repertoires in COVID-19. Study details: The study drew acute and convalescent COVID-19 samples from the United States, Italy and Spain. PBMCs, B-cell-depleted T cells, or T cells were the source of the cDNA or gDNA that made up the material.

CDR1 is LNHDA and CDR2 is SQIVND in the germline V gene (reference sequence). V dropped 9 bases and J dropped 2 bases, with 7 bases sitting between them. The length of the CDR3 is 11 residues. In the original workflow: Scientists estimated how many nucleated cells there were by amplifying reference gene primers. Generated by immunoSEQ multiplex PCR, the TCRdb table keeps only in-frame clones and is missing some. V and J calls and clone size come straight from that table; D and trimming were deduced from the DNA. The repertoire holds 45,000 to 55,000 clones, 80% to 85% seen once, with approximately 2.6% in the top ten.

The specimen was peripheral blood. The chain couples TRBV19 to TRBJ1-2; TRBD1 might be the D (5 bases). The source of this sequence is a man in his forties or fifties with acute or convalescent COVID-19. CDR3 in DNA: TGTGCCAGCAGACAGAACTATGGCTACACCTTC. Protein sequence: CASRQNYGYTF.